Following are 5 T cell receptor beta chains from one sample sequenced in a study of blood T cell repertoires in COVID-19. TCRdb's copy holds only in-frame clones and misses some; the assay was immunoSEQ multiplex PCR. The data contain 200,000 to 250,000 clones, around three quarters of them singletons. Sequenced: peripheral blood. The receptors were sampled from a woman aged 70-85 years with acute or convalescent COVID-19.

CDR3 amino acids: CASSLRQGNEKLFF. The CDR3, as DNA: TGTGCCAGCAGCCTCCGGCAGGGTAATGAAAAACTGTTTTTT. The genes are TRBV7-9 and TRBJ1-4; TRBD1 is a possible D gene (5 bases). Looked up from germline, CDR1 is SEHNR and CDR2 is FQNEAQ (reference sequence). V was trimmed by 5 bases and J by 4 bases, leaving 11 bases between them. The CDR3 is made up of 14 amino acids.

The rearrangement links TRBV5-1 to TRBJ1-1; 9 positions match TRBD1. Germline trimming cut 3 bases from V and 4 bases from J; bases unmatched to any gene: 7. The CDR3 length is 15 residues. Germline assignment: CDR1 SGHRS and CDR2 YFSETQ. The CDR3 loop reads CASSSGQGMGTEAFF. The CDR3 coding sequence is TGCGCCAGCAGCTCCGGACAGGGGATGGGCACTGAAGCTTTCTTT.

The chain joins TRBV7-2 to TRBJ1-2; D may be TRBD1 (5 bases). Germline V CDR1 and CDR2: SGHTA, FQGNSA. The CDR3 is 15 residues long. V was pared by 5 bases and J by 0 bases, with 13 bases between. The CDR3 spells CASSVSRQTNYGYTF. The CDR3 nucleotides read TGTGCCAGCAGCGTCTCCAGACAGACTAACTATGGCTACACCTTC. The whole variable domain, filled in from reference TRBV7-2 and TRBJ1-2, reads GAGVSQSPSNKVTEKGKDVELRCDPISGHTALYWYRQSLGQGLEFLIYFQGNSAPDKSGLPSDRFSAERTGGSVSTLTIQRTQQEDSAVYLCASSVSRQTNYGYTFGSGTRLTVV.

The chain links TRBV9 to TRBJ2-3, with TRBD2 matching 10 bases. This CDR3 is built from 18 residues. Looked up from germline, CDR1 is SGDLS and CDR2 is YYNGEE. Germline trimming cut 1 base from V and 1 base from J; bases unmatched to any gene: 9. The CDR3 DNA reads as TGTGCCAGCAGCGTATCAAGCGGGGGGGCCTTCGGCACAGATACGCAGTATTTT. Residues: CASSVSSGGAFGTDTQYF.

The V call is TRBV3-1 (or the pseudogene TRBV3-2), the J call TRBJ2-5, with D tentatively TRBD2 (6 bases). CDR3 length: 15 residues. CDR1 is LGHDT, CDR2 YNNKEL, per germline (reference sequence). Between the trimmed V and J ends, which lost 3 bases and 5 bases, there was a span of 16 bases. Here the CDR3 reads CASSHSTRAQETQYF. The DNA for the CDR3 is TGTGCCAGCAGCCACTCGACTAGAGCGCAGGAGACCCAGTACTTC.